This passage covers 9 T cell receptor beta chains from one sample sequenced in a study of blood T cell repertoires in COVID-19. Sequencing was performed with immunoSEQ multiplex PCR; in TCRdb, only in-frame clones are kept and a portion is missing. The sample records over 35,000 clones, about 83% being singletons. The source material was peripheral blood. The receptors derive from a middle-aged man with COVID-19, enrolled during active disease.

The chain is built from TRBV30 and TRBJ2-1; D gene unclear. Trimming cost V 3 bases and J 7 bases, with 16 bases left between them. Germline CDR1 and CDR2: GTSNPN and SVGIG (reference sequence). The CDR3 covers 14 residues. Written as DNA, the CDR3 is TGTGCCTGGAGGGTTACGCGGTCGGGTAATGAGCAGTTCTTC. It translates to CAWRVTRSGNEQFF. The variable domain in full, completed from reference TRBV30 and TRBJ2-1, reads SQTIHQWPATLVQPVGSPLSLECTVEGTSNPNLYWYRQAAGRGLQLLFYSVGIGQISSEVPQNLSASRPQDRQFILSSKKLLLSDSGFYLCAWRVTRSGNEQFFGPGTRLTVL.

The chain joins TRBV6-2 or TRBV6-3 to TRBJ2-1; 11 bases fit TRBD2. Germline V gene sequence: CDR1 MNHEY, CDR2 SVGEGT. This CDR3 comprises 15 residues. V shed 0 bases, J shed 6 bases, and the junction held 1 base outside the gene matches. The CDR3 is CASSYSGTSGNEQFF. The CDR3 DNA reads as TGTGCCAGCAGTTACTCGGGGACTAGCGGCAATGAGCAGTTCTTC.

In its sample, this clone was seen a few times. This chain uses TRBV7-2 with TRBJ1-6, with a possible D match to TRBD1 (6 bases). The CDR3 spans 14 residues. Trimming shortened V by 5 bases and J by 8 bases, and 13 bases separated the two germline ends. Germline CDR1 SGHTA, CDR2 FQGNSA. CDR3 nucleotides: TGTGCCAGCAGCCCGGGTCCAGGGGATTCACCCCTCCACTTT. Translation gives CASSPGPGDSPLHF.

This clone was observed once. V is TRBV6-6 and J is TRBJ2-1, with unresolved D. The CDR3 loop spans 12 amino acids. From germline, CDR1 is MNHNY and CDR2 SVGAGI (reference sequence). Trimming removed 3 bases at V and 7 bases at J, with 7 bases between. The CDR3 region has the DNA TGTGCCAGCAGTTATGTGAGTAATGAGCAGTTCTTC. It yields the protein CASSYVSNEQFF.

The V gene is TRBV30, the J gene TRBJ1-4; 7 nucleotides match TRBD1. Per the germline V gene, CDR1 is GTSNPN and CDR2 is SVGIG (reference sequence). This CDR3 comprises 14 residues. J was trimmed by 5 bases and V by 4 bases; bases with no gene match: 7. The CDR3, as DNA: TGTGCCTGGAAAACCGGGACAGCAAATGAAAAACTGTTTTTT. Protein: CAWKTGTANEKLFF.

This chain joins TRBV4-1 and TRBJ2-3; 10 bases are a match to TRBD2. Germline V gene sequence: CDR1 MGHRA, CDR2 YSYEKL. V dropped 1 base and J dropped 2; count of bases not matched to a gene: 3. The CDR3 length is 16 residues. For the CDR3, the DNA is TGCGCCAGCAGCCAAGCCCTAGCGGGGGCCACAGATACGCAGTATTTT. Translation gives CASSQALAGATDTQYF.

A note on this clone: Other nucleotide sequences in the sample specify the same CDR3. This rearrangement joins TRBV12-3 or TRBV12-4 to TRBJ1-5, with D tentatively TRBD1 (6 bases). V was cut by 7 bases and J by 7 bases, with 11 bases left in between. The CDR3 length is 12 residues. CDR3 amino acids: CASNQGNQPQHF. The CDR3 DNA reads TGTGCCAGCAACCAGGGGAACCAGCCCCAGCATTTT.

The chain is built from TRBV4-1 and TRBJ1-1; 10 nucleotides align to TRBD1. V lost 3 bases to trimming and J lost 5 bases; unmatched junction nucleotides: 6. The CDR3 is 15 amino acids. From germline, CDR1 is MGHRA and CDR2 YSYEKL. CDR3 DNA: TGCGCCAGCAGCCAGGAGACAGGGGGCGGTACTGAAGCTTTCTTT. It translates to CASSQETGGGTEAFF.

This clone was recorded a few times. The CDR3 protein is CASSPGTGGRGYTF. For the CDR3, the DNA is TGTGCCAGTAGTCCCGGGACAGGGGGCCGGGGCTACACCTTC. This sequence joins TRBV19 and TRBJ1-2; 12 bases match TRBD1. V lost 5 bases to trimming and J lost 8 bases; unmatched junction nucleotides: 6. Germline CDR1 and CDR2: LNHDA and SQIVND (reference sequence). The CDR3 runs 14 residues.